The rows below give T cell receptor beta chains drawn from one sample of a study of T-cell memory formation after mild COVID-19. One entry per CDR3 protein, called by TCRdb with MiXCR from the 5' RACE reads. The table records 80,000 to 95,000 distinct CDR3 sequences, 20% to 30% of them present only once. The sequenced sample was PBMCs or a T cell subset sorted from them (not recorded which). The receptors derive from a man between 18 and 35 years old who had mild COVID-19 (a few samples of this study predate the infection). Cell type and time point are not known. Both conserved end residues are part of each CDR3. The order of the fields is D gene, V gene, J gene, clone size, CDR3 protein, CDR3 DNA. A D gene is named only where the DNA matches it firmly. The listing skips clone size in some rows; elsewhere it reads once, few, many or a size class.

-	TRBV29-1	TRBJ1-2	-	CSVVGQGSYGYTF	TGCAGCGTTGTCGGGCAGGGAAGCTATGGCTACACCTTC
-	TRBV5-1	TRBJ1-2	-	CASSWAPGAAANYGYTF	TGCGCCAGCAGCTGGGCCCCTGGGGCTGCAGCTAACTATGGCTACACCTTC
-	TRBV15	TRBJ2-1	once	CATSTERPGNEQFF	TGTGCCACCAGCACGGAAAGGCCTGGCAATGAGCAGTTCTTC
-	TRBV28	TRBJ2-3	-	CASSLSTGVADTQYF	TGTGCCAGCAGTTTGTCCACGGGGGTAGCAGATACGCAGTATTTT
-	TRBV12-3/TRBV12-4	TRBJ2-3	few	CASGADTDTQYF	TGTGCCAGCGGAGCGGACACAGATACGCAGTATTTT
-	TRBV11-2	TRBJ1-1	few	CASSLPRSLMGTEAFF	TGTGCCAGCAGCTTACCGAGATCACTAATGGGCACTGAAGCTTTCTTT
TRBD1	TRBV20-1	TRBJ2-1	-	CSAGTATYNEQFF	TGCAGTGCTGGGACAGCCACCTACAATGAGCAGTTCTTC
-	TRBV29-1	TRBJ2-1	few	CSVAPGTEQFF	TGCAGCGTTGCCCCCGGAACTGAGCAGTTCTTC
-	TRBV5-1	TRBJ1-1	-	CASSLQGNTEAFF	TGCGCCAGCAGCTTGCAGGGGAACACTGAAGCTTTCTTT
TRBD1	TRBV7-6	TRBJ1-2	-	CASSLDRGLYGYTF	TGTGCCAGCAGCTTAGACAGGGGGCTTTATGGCTACACCTTC
TRBD1	TRBV10-2	TRBJ2-1	few	CASSEIRGLIDEQFF	TGCGCCAGCAGTGAGATCAGGGGGCTGATCGATGAGCAGTTCTTC
-	TRBV29-1	TRBJ2-5	few	CSVEGRRSEETQYF	TGCAGCGTTGAAGGACGGCGAAGCGAGGAGACCCAGTACTTC
-	TRBV5-1	TRBJ1-2	-	CASSFSGGHGYTF	TGCGCCAGCAGCTTTTCGGGGGGGCATGGCTACACCTTC
-	TRBV4-3	TRBJ2-7	few	CASSQGQKVELYEQYF	TGCGCCAGCAGCCAAGGACAGAAAGTCGAGCTCTACGAGCAGTACTTC
-	TRBV19	TRBJ1-5	-	CASSIWGLNQPQHF	TGTGCCAGTAGTATCTGGGGCTTAAATCAGCCCCAGCATTTT
TRBD2	TRBV7-8	TRBJ2-5	-	CASSSPGSGGARETQYF	TGTGCCAGCAGCTCCCCAGGCAGCGGGGGGGCGCGGGAGACCCAGTACTTC
-	TRBV4-1	TRBJ1-4	-	CASSLRVAGNEKLFF	TGCGCCAGCAGCCTTCGGGTGGCTGGGAATGAAAAACTGTTTTTT
-	TRBV29-1	TRBJ1-2	-	CSVESPGMGYGYTF	TGCAGCGTTGAGTCCCCAGGGATGGGCTATGGCTACACCTTC
-	TRBV6-6	TRBJ1-1	-	CASSHNTGMNTEAFF	TGTGCCAGCAGTCACAACACAGGGATGAACACTGAAGCTTTCTTT
-	TRBV7-6	TRBJ2-2	few	CASSLGGRELFF	TGTGCCAGCAGCTTGGGGGGCAGGGAGCTGTTTTTT
-	TRBV20-1	TRBJ1-5	few	CSARDHKGASNQPQHF	TGCAGTGCTAGAGACCACAAGGGAGCTAGCAATCAGCCCCAGCATTTT
-	TRBV7-9	TRBJ2-3	few	CASSFRTDTQYF	TGTGCCAGCAGCTTTCGGACAGATACGCAGTATTTT
-	TRBV4-1	TRBJ2-1	few	CASSQESQRLEQFF	TGCGCCAGCAGCCAAGAGTCTCAGCGTCTTGAGCAGTTCTTC
-	TRBV6-5	TRBJ2-7	few	CASSYAPSYEQYF	TGTGCCAGCAGTTACGCACCCTCCTACGAGCAGTACTTC
TRBD2	TRBV11-2	TRBJ2-1	few	CASSLGTRSYNEQFF	TGTGCCAGCAGCTTAGGGACTAGGTCCTACAATGAGCAGTTCTTC
-	TRBV7-9	TRBJ1-2	-	CASSSDSNYGYTF	TGTGCCAGCAGCTCCGACAGCAACTATGGCTACACCTTC
TRBD1	TRBV7-2	TRBJ1-2	-	CASRQGASSGYTF	TGTGCCAGCAGACAGGGGGCGAGTTCGGGCTACACCTTC
-	TRBV6-6	TRBJ2-6	-	CASSYSTGPTDSGANVLTF	TGTGCCAGCAGTTACTCGACGGGACCGACAGACTCTGGGGCCAACGTCCTGACTTTC
TRBD2	TRBV4-1	TRBJ2-2	few	CASSQVLLAGEGRELFF	TGCGCCAGCAGCCAAGTATTACTAGCGGGGGAAGGCAGGGAGCTGTTTTTT
-	TRBV29-1	TRBJ2-5	few	CSVEGALETQYF	TGCAGCGTTGAAGGGGCCCTGGAGACCCAGTACTTC
TRBD2	TRBV11-2	TRBJ2-5	-	CASSSHLPGGPKTQYF	TGTGCCAGCAGCTCCCACCTTCCGGGGGGGCCGAAGACCCAGTACTTC
TRBD1	TRBV5-1	TRBJ2-2	-	CASNQGTGGFSTGELFF	TGCGCCAGCAATCAGGGGACAGGGGGCTTCTCCACCGGGGAGCTGTTTTTT
TRBD1	TRBV29-1	TRBJ1-2	few	CSVVENRGPLYGYTF	TGCAGCGTTGTGGAGAACAGGGGACCCCTCTATGGCTACACCTTC
-	TRBV9	TRBJ2-3	few	CASSVSGVSTDTQYF	TGTGCCAGCAGCGTTAGTGGGGTGAGCACAGATACGCAGTATTTT
-	TRBV5-5	TRBJ2-2	-	CASSPGPRGGELFF	TGTGCCAGCAGCCCCGGGCCGCGGGGCGGGGAGCTGTTTTTT
TRBD1	TRBV28	TRBJ2-5	few	CASSSLTGDLETQYF	TGTGCCAGCAGTTCACTTACAGGGGATCTGGAGACCCAGTACTTC
-	TRBV3-1	TRBJ2-2	-	CASTPAAFPGELFF	TGTGCCAGCACCCCGGCGGCTTTTCCCGGGGAGCTGTTTTTT
-	TRBV6-1	TRBJ1-6	-	CASPAKDGENSPLHF	TGTGCCAGCCCCGCTAAGGACGGCGAAAATTCACCCCTCCACTTT
-	TRBV6-5	TRBJ2-2	-	CASSLSRRVSSAGELFF	TGTGCCAGCAGTCTGTCTCGGCGAGTGAGTTCCGCCGGGGAGCTGTTTTTT
-	TRBV28	TRBJ1-5	many	CASSLIRDQPQHF	TGTGCCAGCAGTTTGATTAGGGATCAGCCCCAGCATTTT
-	TRBV2	TRBJ2-7	few	CASDGFSYEQYF	TGTGCCAGCGACGGATTTTCCTACGAGCAGTACTTC
TRBD2	TRBV7-2	TRBJ2-3	-	CASSFGTSGSDTQYF	TGTGCCAGCAGCTTCGGGACTAGCGGCTCAGATACGCAGTATTTT
TRBD2	TRBV11-3	TRBJ2-5	once	CASSQGLAGAFQETQYF	TGTGCCAGCAGCCAGGGGCTAGCGGGGGCCTTCCAAGAGACCCAGTACTTC
TRBD2	TRBV5-1	TRBJ2-3	-	CASSFSGGVTDTQYF	TGCGCCAGCAGCTTTAGCGGGGGGGTCACAGATACGCAGTATTTT
TRBD1	TRBV4-1	TRBJ2-6	few	CASSHPYRTGGLSSGANVLTF	TGCGCCAGCAGCCACCCGTATCGGACAGGGGGCCTGAGCTCTGGGGCCAACGTCCTGACTTTC
TRBD1	TRBV6-5	TRBJ2-5	-	CASWSTGRETQYF	TGTGCCAGCTGGTCGACAGGGCGAGAGACCCAGTACTTC
-	TRBV29-1	TRBJ2-5	few	CSVPGEETQYF	TGCAGCGTACCGGGGGAAGAGACCCAGTACTTC
-	TRBV7-6	TRBJ2-3	few	CASSLWGVSGDTQYF	TGTGCCAGCAGCTTATGGGGGGTGTCGGGGGATACGCAGTATTTT
TRBD2	TRBV27	TRBJ2-3	-	CASSIAGSGTDTQYF	TGTGCCAGCAGTATAGCGGGGTCCGGCACAGATACGCAGTATTTT
-	TRBV4-1	TRBJ2-3	few	CASSQEGGRDTQYF	TGCGCCAGCAGCCAAGAAGGGGGACGGGATACGCAGTATTTT
-	TRBV7-8	TRBJ2-7	few	CASSSPMDSVYEQYF	TGTGCCAGCAGCTCACCCATGGACAGCGTCTACGAGCAGTACTTC